This paragraph covers one TCR beta chain sequence. What it binds is unknown. The CDR3 has 14 amino acids. Germline V CDR1 and CDR2: GTSNPN, SVGIG (reference sequence). Trimming pared 1 base from V and 5 bases from J, leaving 14 bases between. This entry belongs to a study of CD8+ T cells in alopecia areata. Overall study results and limits: Relative to mice, TCR sharing across patients was less clear, a difference possibly HLA-related.

PBMC-derived CD4+ and CD8+ T cells were sorted. The authors extracted RNA and reverse transcribed it into cDNA as the sequencing template. Some clones are missing from TCRdb's copy, which holds only in-frame ones; the method was immunoSEQ multiplex PCR. Here the sample spans 120,000 or so clones, over 60% being singletons. The chain couples TRBV30 to TRBJ2-5; perhaps TRBD2 as D (6 bases). The receptor's source is a human donor in good health. The sample consisted of CD4+ T cells sorted from blood. CDR3 protein: CAWSGLGGLETQYF. CDR3 bases: TGTGCCTGGAGTGGACTAGGTGGTTTGGAGACCCAGTACTTC.